The next 30 T cell receptor beta chains were all read from a single sample in a study of T cells after yellow fever vaccination. One entry per CDR3 protein, called by TCRdb with MiXCR from the 5' RACE reads. Of over 300,000 distinct CDR3 sequences listed, around 3.6% are singletons. The sample in question was PBMCs, obtained on the day of the yellow fever booster vaccination. These receptor sequences come from a man younger than 35 who received the YFV17D yellow fever vaccine.

The chain links TRBV7-3 to TRBJ2-3, with TRBD2 matching 11 bases. The CDR3 has 15 amino acids. CDR1 SGHTA and CDR2 FQGTGA come from the germline V gene. Trimming cost V 5 bases and J 5 bases; bases outside gene matches: 6. The CDR3 sequence: CASSPRGTSGDTQYF. CDR3 nucleotides: TGTGCCAGCAGCCCCAGAGGGACTAGCGGAGATACGCAGTATTTT.

This clonotype was seen only a few times. V usage is TRBV28 and J usage is TRBJ2-6; no clear D. Germline V gives CDR1 MDHEN, CDR2 SYDVKM. Deletions cut 5 bases from V and 0 bases from J, with 11 bases between. The CDR3 is made up of 16 amino acids. The CDR3 loop is CASSPRTTSGANVLTF. DNA for the CDR3: TGTGCCAGCAGTCCCCGGACCACCTCTGGGGCCAACGTCCTGACTTTC.

This clonotype was counted ten times or more. The genes are TRBV24-1 and TRBJ2-3; 8 bases line up with TRBD1. Germline V gene sequence: CDR1 KGHDR, CDR2 SFDVKD. V trimming: 2 bases; J trimming: 5 bases; junction bases outside the gene matches: 11. The CDR3 contains 17 residues. The CDR3 is CATSDSTGTGVEDTQYF. The CDR3 DNA reads TGTGCCACCAGTGATTCTACCGGGACAGGCGTCGAAGATACGCAGTATTTT.

This clonotype showed up many times. The chain recombines TRBV20-1 with TRBJ1-1; D is perhaps TRBD1 (5 bases). Germline V gene lookup returns CDR1 DFQATT and CDR2 SNEGSKA (reference sequence). This CDR3 region has 11 residues. Trimming cost V 2 bases and J 11 bases, with 12 bases left between them. CDR3 loop: CSARRQGKAFF. Written as DNA, the CDR3 is TGCAGTGCTAGAAGGCAGGGAAAGGCTTTCTTT.

This clonotype was picked up many times. CDR3 nucleotides: TGTGCCAGCAGTCCGGGACAGCGGTTTTTAAGCGAGCAGTACGTC. Translation gives CASSPGQRFLSEQYV. The chain carries TRBV6-2 or TRBV6-3 and TRBJ2-7; 7 nucleotides agree with TRBD1. V lost 5 bases and J lost 6; bases outside the gene matches: 13. Germline lookup yields CDR1 MNHEY and CDR2 SVGEGT. The CDR3 spans 15 residues.

This clonotype turned up a few times. This chain joins TRBV7-2 and TRBJ2-3; D is unclear. V lost 10 bases and J 0 bases, leaving 17 bases between the germline ends. Germline loops: CDR1 SGHTA, CDR2 FQGNSA. CDR3 length equals 15 residues. CDR3 in amino acids: CATTITRASTDTQYF. The CDR3 region has the DNA TGTGCCACTACTATAACGAGAGCCAGCACAGATACGCAGTATTTT.

This clonotype has a count of ten or more. V gene TRBV4-1 combines with J gene TRBJ2-3, with D possibly being TRBD1 (6 bases). This CDR3 is built from 13 residues. Trimming left V 6 bases short and J 1 base short, with 8 bases between. CDR1 MGHRA and CDR2 YSYEKL come from the germline V gene. Here the CDR3 reads CASSRQGTDTQYF. In DNA form, the CDR3 reads TGCGCCAGCAGTAGACAGGGCACAGATACGCAGTATTTT.

This clonotype was seen ten or more times. The chain joins TRBV2 to TRBJ2-5; TRBD1 might be the D (6 bases). Per germline, CDR1 SNHLY and CDR2 FYNNEI. The CDR3 is 12 amino acids. V lost 8 bases to trimming and J lost 5 bases, with 12 bases between them. The CDR3 protein is CASSFTGETQYF. CDR3 nucleotide sequence: TGTGCCAGCTCCTTCACAGGGGAGACCCAGTACTTC.

The chain combines TRBV7-2 with TRBJ1-6; no clear D gene. V was clipped by 2 bases and J by 6 bases, with 17 bases between them. The CDR3 runs to 17 residues. Germline loops: CDR1 SGHTA, CDR2 FQGNSA. The CDR3 nucleotides are TGTGCCAGCAGCTTATTCCGGCCCCTCATAATTAATTCACCCCTCCACTTT. Protein: CASSLFRPLIINSPLHF.

This clonotype was counted a few times. CDR3 in DNA: TGTGCCAGCATTTCTGCACCGGGGCTAAGCTCCTATGGCTACACCTTC. It yields the protein CASISAPGLSSYGYTF. The chain employs TRBV6-2 or TRBV6-3 and TRBJ1-2, with TRBD1 as a possible D gene (5 bases). With 7 bases removed from V and 4 bases from J, the gap between germline ends came to 22 bases. CDR1 MNHEY and CDR2 SVGEGT come from the germline V gene. CDR3 length: 16 amino acids.

This clonotype was picked up a small number of times. The V call is TRBV19, the J call TRBJ1-5, with D hard to call. There are 14 residues in the CDR3. V was clipped by 6 bases and J by 10 bases, with 19 bases between them. CDR1 is LNHDA and CDR2 is SQIVND in the germline V gene (reference sequence). In DNA, the CDR3 is TGTGCCAGTAGCGACCCTGACGGGTTTAAACCCCAGCATTTT. This codes for CASSDPDGFKPQHF.

V and J are TRBV7-9 and TRBJ1-2; 10 bases are a match to TRBD1. Germline V lookup: CDR1 SEHNR, CDR2 FQNEAQ (reference sequence). V shed 2 bases and J 6 bases; nucleotides not matched to a gene: 9. The CDR3 consists of 16 residues. CDR3 region: CASSLIMTGGRNGYTF. CDR3 nucleotides: TGTGCCAGCAGCTTAATAATGACAGGGGGCAGGAATGGCTACACCTTC. The whole variable domain, remainder taken from reference TRBV7-9 and TRBJ1-2, is DTGVSQNPRHKITKRGQNVTFRCDPISEHNRLYWYRQTLGQGPEFLTYFQNEAQLEKSRLLSDRFSAERPKGSFSTLEIQRTEQGDSAMYLCASSLIMTGGRNGYTFGSGTRLTVV.

This clonotype showed up many times. This chain joins TRBV5-1 and TRBJ2-1; 9 bases are shared with TRBD2. Trimming removed 0 bases from V and 7 bases from J; junction bases left unmatched: 8. The CDR3 is 16 residues long. Per the germline V gene, CDR1 is SGHRS and CDR2 is YFSETQ. The CDR3 loop reads CASSLGKNSGGNEQFF. The CDR3 nucleotides are TGCGCCAGCAGCTTGGGGAAAAATAGCGGGGGTAATGAGCAGTTCTTC.

This clonotype was detected ten times or more. This rearrangement joins TRBV20-1 to TRBJ2-7; the match to TRBD1 covers 8 bases. Unmatched junction bases numbered 8, after V lost 3 bases and J lost 1 base. Looked up from germline, CDR1 is DFQATT and CDR2 is SNEGSKA (reference sequence). The CDR3 is made up of 15 amino acids. CDR3 sequence reads: CSASSGTGGSYEQYF. CDR3 coding DNA: TGCAGTGCTAGTTCGGGAACAGGGGGTTCCTACGAGCAGTACTTC.

This clonotype was recorded many times. V is TRBV6-6 and J is TRBJ2-4; TRBD2 matches 14 bases. V was pared by 0 bases and J by 6 bases, with 10 bases of the junction left unmatched. The CDR3 has 19 residues. From germline, CDR1 is MNHNY and CDR2 SVGAGI (reference sequence). CDR3 DNA: TGTGCCAGCAGTTACTCGATCCGACTAGCGGGGGGGCTCGGAAACATTCAGTACTTC. It translates to CASSYSIRLAGGLGNIQYF.

The chain joins TRBV12-3 or TRBV12-4 to TRBJ2-5; 10 bases line up with TRBD1. Trimming removed 7 bases from V and 8 bases from J; junction bases left unmatched: 7. This CDR3 is 13 amino acids long. In DNA, the CDR3 is TGTGCCAGCAACCGACAGGGGGCGACCACCCAGTACTTC. Amino acid sequence: CASNRQGATTQYF.

Notes on this clonotype: A clone one base away is much larger, so this may be a read error. The genes are TRBV7-2 and TRBJ2-3; D might be TRBD2 (6 bases). Germline V gene data show CDR1 as SGHTA and CDR2 as FQGNSA. The CDR3 runs 15 residues. This CDR3 reads CASSSRDSSTDKQYF. The CDR3 DNA is TGTGCCAGCAGCTCCCGGGACTCTAGCACAGATAAGCAGTATTTT.

The chain couples TRBV7-9 to TRBJ1-3, with D tentatively TRBD1 (5 bases). From germline, CDR1 is SEHNR and CDR2 FQNEAQ (reference sequence). V lost 5 bases to trimming and J lost 5 bases, with 16 bases between them. The CDR3 extends over 15 amino acids. CDR3: CASSAKWDGRNTIYF. In DNA, the CDR3 is TGTGCCAGCAGCGCAAAATGGGACGGAAGAAACACCATATATTTT.

This clonotype was recorded many times. The rearrangement joins TRBV6-2 or TRBV6-3 to TRBJ2-1; 10 positions match TRBD1. The germline gives CDR1 MNHEY, CDR2 SVGEGT. The CDR3 loop spans 15 amino acids. The junction had 4 bases not matched to a gene; V was cut back by 2 bases and J by 6 bases. CDR3 in amino acids: CASSYDRGLSNEQFF. CDR3 nucleotides: TGTGCCAGCAGTTACGACAGGGGGCTTTCCAATGAGCAGTTCTTC.

This sequence joins TRBV7-9 and TRBJ2-7, with a tentative D call TRBD1 (5 bases). This CDR3 region has 13 residues. V shed 4 bases and J shed 4 bases, with 11 bases lying between them. Looked up from germline, CDR1 is SEHNR and CDR2 is FQNEAQ (reference sequence). The CDR3 sequence: CASSSDSRYEQYF. CDR3 DNA: TGTGCCAGCAGCTCTGACAGCAGATACGAGCAGTACTTC.

This clonotype was counted ten times or more. The CDR3: CSAPLGGNQPQHF. The CDR3 DNA sequence: TGCAGTGCTCCCTTGGGGGGCAATCAGCCCCAGCATTTT. V and J are TRBV20-1 and TRBJ1-5, with D tentatively TRBD1 (5 bases). Germline CDR1 DFQATT, CDR2 SNEGSKA (reference sequence). Trimming pared 5 bases from V and 2 bases from J, leaving 10 bases between. The CDR3 is made up of 13 amino acids.

The genes are TRBV29-1 and TRBJ1-5, with unresolved D. CDR3 length: 13 amino acids. The ends were cut back, 1 base at V and 6 bases at J, with 10 bases in the middle. Germline CDR1 reads SQVTM; CDR2 reads ANQGSEA. The CDR3 bases are TGCAGCGTTGAAGGAGGGCCAGGTCAGCCCCAGCATTTT. Amino acids: CSVEGGPGQPQHF.

The CDR3: CASSPGPSSNQPQHF. For the CDR3, the DNA is TGTGCCAGCAGCCCGGGACCTTCTAGCAATCAGCCCCAGCATTTT. The V call is TRBV7-9, the J call TRBJ1-5, with D possibly being TRBD1 (5 bases). Trimming removed 5 bases at V and 0 bases at J, with 11 bases between. CDR1 and CDR2 (germline): SEHNR, FQNEAQ (reference sequence). The CDR3 spans 15 residues.

This clonotype turned up a few times. J is TRBJ2-2 and V is TRBV15, with TRBD2 matching 8 bases. Germline V lookup: CDR1 LNHNV, CDR2 YYDKDF (reference sequence). The CDR3 extends over 16 amino acids. The J segment lost 1 base and the V segment lost 2 bases, leaving 3 bases of the junction unmatched. This CDR3 reads CATSRWGLVNTGELFF. CDR3 DNA: TGTGCCACCAGCAGATGGGGACTAGTGAACACCGGGGAGCTGTTTTTT.

This clonotype was counted only a few times. V usage is TRBV24-1 and J usage is TRBJ2-2, with 9 bases identical to TRBD1. The CDR3 runs to 16 residues. The V gene end was trimmed by 0 bases and the J gene end by 4 bases; junction bases not matched to a gene: 2. Germline V gene sequence: CDR1 KGHDR, CDR2 SFDVKD. As DNA, the CDR3 is TGTGCCACCAGTGATTTGAGGACAGGGGCCACCGGGGAGCTGTTTTTT. Translated: CATSDLRTGATGELFF.

The chain recombines TRBV7-9 with TRBJ2-7, with 10 bases fitting TRBD1. Germline V CDR1 and CDR2: SEHNR, FQNEAQ (reference sequence). CDR3 length equals 15 residues. The V and J ends lost 3 bases and 4 bases, in that order; junction bases with no gene match: 6. CDR3 region: CASSFPGQGLYEQYF. The CDR3 DNA reads TGTGCCAGCAGCTTCCCGGGACAGGGGCTTTACGAGCAGTACTTC.

This clonotype came up many times. The genes are TRBV7-9 and TRBJ2-3, with a possible D match to TRBD2 (6 bases). Germline CDR1 reads SEHNR; CDR2 reads FQNEAQ (reference sequence). Trimming stripped 4 bases from V and 3 bases from J, with 11 bases between. This CDR3 comprises 14 residues. The chain's CDR3 is CASSSRDFTDTQYF. Written as DNA, the CDR3 is TGTGCCAGCAGCTCCCGGGACTTTACAGATACGCAGTATTTT.

This clonotype has at least ten counts. V and J are TRBV5-1 and TRBJ2-1, with D possibly TRBD2 on 6 matching bases. V lost 4 bases and J 10 bases, leaving 21 bases between the germline ends. Germline CDR1 reads SGHRS; CDR2 reads YFSETQ. There are 15 residues in the CDR3. The CDR3 here is CASSPLGRGPGEQFF. CDR3 DNA: TGCGCCAGCAGCCCCCTAGGGCGGGGACCGGGGGAGCAGTTCTTC.

This clonotype showed up just a few times. The genes are TRBV9 and TRBJ1-2; 11 bases are a match to TRBD1. The CDR3 runs 16 residues. The germline V gene encodes CDR1 SGDLS and CDR2 YYNGEE. Germline trimming cut 0 bases from V and 3 bases from J; bases unmatched to any gene: 4. Here the CDR3 DNA reads TGTGCCAGCAGCGTAGAGGACAGGGGGCAGTACTATGGCTACACCTTC. Its protein is CASSVEDRGQYYGYTF.

This clonotype occurred many times. The V gene is TRBV23-1, the J gene TRBJ1-5; D is unclear. TRBV23-1 is an open reading frame, and its role is uncertain. V dropped 4 bases and J dropped 4 bases, with 5 bases sitting between them. The CDR3 contains 12 residues. The CDR3 bases are TGCGCCAGCAGTCTGGCAAATCAGCCCCAGCATTTT. Encoded protein: CASSLANQPQHF.